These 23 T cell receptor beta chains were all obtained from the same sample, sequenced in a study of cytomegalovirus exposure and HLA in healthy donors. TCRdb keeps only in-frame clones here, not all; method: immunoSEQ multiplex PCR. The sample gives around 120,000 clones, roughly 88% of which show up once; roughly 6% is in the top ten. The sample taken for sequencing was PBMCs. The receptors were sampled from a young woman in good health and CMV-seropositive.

CDR3 protein: CASSHPGLARDTQYF. The CDR3 DNA is TGCGCCAGCAGCCATCCGGGACTCGCAAGAGATACGCAGTATTTT. The chain combines TRBV4-1 with TRBJ2-3, with a weak D call TRBD2 (6 bases). This CDR3 is built from 15 residues. CDR1 is MGHRA and CDR2 is YSYEKL in the germline V gene. The V end was cut by 3 bases, the J end by 5 bases, with 15 bases between.

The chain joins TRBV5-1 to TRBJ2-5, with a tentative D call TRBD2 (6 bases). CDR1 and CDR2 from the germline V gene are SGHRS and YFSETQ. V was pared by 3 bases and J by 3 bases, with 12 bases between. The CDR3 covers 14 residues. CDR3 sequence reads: CASSSGGAKETQYF. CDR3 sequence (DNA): TGCGCCAGCAGCTCCGGCGGGGCAAAAGAGACCCAGTACTTC.

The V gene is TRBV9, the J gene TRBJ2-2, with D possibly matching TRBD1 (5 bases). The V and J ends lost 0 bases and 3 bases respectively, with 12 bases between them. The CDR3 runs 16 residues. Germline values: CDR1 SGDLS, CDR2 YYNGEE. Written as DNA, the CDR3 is TGTGCCAGCAGCGTAGACCAGGGATCCTACACCGGGGAGCTGTTTTTT. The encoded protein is CASSVDQGSYTGELFF. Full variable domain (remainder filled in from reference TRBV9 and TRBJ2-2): DSGVTQTPKHLITATGQRVTLRCSPRSGDLSVYWYQQSLDQGLQFLIQYYNGEERAKGNILERFSAQQFPDLHSELNLSSLELGDSALYFCASSVDQGSYTGELFFGEGSRLTVL.

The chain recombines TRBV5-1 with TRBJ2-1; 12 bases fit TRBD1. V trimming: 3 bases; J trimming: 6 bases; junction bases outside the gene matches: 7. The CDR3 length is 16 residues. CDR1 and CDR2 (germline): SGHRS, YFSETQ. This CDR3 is CASSWGGQGAGNEQFF. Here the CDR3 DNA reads TGCGCCAGCAGCTGGGGGGGACAGGGGGCTGGCAATGAGCAGTTCTTC.

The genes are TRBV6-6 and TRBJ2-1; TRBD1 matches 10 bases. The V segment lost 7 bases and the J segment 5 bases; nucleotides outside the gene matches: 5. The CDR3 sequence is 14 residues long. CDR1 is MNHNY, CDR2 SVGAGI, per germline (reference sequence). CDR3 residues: CASNKDRGDNEQFF. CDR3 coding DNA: TGTGCCAGCAATAAGGACAGGGGGGACAATGAGCAGTTCTTC.

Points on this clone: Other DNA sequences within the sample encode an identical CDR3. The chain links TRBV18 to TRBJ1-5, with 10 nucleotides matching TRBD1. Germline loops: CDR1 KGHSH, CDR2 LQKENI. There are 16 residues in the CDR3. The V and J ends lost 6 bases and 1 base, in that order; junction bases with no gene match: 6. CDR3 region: CASSPGQGGSNQPQHF. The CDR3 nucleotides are TGTGCCAGCTCTCCCGGACAGGGGGGAAGCAATCAGCCCCAGCATTTT.

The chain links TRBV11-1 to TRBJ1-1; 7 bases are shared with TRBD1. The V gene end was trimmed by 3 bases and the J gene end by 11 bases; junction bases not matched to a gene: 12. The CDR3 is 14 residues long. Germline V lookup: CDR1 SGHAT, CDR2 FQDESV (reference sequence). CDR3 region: CASSLGATGSRAFF. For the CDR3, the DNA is TGTGCCAGCAGCTTGGGGGCGACAGGGTCGAGGGCTTTCTTT.

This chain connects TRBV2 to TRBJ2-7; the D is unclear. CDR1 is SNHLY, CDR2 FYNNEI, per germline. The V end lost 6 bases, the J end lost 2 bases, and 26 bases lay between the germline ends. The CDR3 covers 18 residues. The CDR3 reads CASRGYPEKVPKAYEQYF. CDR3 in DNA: TGTGCCAGCAGAGGATACCCGGAGAAGGTCCCTAAAGCCTACGAGCAGTACTTC.

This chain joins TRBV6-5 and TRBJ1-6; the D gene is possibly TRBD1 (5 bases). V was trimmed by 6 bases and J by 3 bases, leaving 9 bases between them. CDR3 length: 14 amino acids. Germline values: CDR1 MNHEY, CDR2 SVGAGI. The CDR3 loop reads CASRPDSYNSPLHF. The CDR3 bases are TGTGCCAGCAGACCAGACAGCTATAATTCACCCCTCCACTTT.

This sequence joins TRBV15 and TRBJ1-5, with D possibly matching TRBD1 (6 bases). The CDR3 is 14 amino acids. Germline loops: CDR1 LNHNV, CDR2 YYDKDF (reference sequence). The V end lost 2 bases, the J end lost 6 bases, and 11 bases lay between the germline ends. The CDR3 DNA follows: TGTGCCACCAGCAGACAGGGGAATCGTCAGCCCCAGCATTTT. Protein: CATSRQGNRQPQHF.

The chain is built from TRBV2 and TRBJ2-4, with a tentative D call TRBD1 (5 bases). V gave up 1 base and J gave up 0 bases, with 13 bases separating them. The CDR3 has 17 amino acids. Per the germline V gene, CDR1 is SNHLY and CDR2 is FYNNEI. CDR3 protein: CASSEDLLQGAKNIQYF. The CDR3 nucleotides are TGTGCCAGCAGTGAAGACCTCCTCCAGGGAGCCAAAAACATTCAGTACTTC.

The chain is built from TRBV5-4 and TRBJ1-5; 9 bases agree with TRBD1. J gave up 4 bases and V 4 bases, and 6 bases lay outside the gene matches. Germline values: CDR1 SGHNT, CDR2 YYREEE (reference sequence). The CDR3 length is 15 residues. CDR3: CASSTFGQGNQPQHF. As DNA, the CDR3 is TGTGCCAGCAGCACATTCGGACAGGGGAATCAGCCCCAGCATTTT. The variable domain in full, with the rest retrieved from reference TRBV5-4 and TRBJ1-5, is ETGVTQSPTHLIKTRGQQVTLRCSSQSGHNTVSWYQQALGQGPQFIFQYYREEENGRGNFPPRFSGLQFPNYSSELNVNALELDDSALYLCASSTFGQGNQPQHFGDGTRLSIL.

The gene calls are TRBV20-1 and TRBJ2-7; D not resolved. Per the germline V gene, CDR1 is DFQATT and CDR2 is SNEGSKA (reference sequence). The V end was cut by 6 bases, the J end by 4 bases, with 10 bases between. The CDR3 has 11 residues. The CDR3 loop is CSAHLRYEQYF. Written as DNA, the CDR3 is TGCAGTGCCCATCTGCGGTACGAGCAGTACTTC.

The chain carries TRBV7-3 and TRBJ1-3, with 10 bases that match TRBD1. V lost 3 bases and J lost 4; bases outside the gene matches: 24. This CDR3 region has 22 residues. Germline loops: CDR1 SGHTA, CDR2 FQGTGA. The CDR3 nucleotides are TGTGCCAGCAGCTTTTTTACCTTGTATTGGGACAGGGGTTTTATTTCGGGAAACACCATATATTTT. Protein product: CASSFFTLYWDRGFISGNTIYF.

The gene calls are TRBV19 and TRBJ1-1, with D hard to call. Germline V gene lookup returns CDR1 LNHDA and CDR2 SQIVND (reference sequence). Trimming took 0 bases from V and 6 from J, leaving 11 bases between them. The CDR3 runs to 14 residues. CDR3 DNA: TGTGCCAGTAGTATAGATCCGGGGTTTTCTGAAGCTTTCTTT. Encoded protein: CASSIDPGFSEAFF.

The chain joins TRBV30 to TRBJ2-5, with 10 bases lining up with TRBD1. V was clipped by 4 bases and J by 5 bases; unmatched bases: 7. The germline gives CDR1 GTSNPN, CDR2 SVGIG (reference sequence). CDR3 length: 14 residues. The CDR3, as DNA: TGTGCCTGGAAAGGCGACAGGGGGCAGGAGACCCAGTACTTC. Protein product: CAWKGDRGQETQYF.

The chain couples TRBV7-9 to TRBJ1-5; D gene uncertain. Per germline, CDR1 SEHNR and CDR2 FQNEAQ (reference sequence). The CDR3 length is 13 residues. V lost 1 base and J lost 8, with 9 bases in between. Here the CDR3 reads CASSLDAAEPQHF. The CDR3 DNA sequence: TGTGCCAGCAGCTTAGATGCGGCTGAGCCCCAGCATTTT.

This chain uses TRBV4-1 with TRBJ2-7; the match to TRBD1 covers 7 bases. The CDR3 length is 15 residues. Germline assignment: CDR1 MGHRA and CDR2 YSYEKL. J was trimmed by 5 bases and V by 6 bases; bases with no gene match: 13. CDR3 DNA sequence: TGCGCCAGCAGTTATTTAGACAGGGCTTTGGACGAGCAGTACTTC. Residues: CASSYLDRALDEQYF.

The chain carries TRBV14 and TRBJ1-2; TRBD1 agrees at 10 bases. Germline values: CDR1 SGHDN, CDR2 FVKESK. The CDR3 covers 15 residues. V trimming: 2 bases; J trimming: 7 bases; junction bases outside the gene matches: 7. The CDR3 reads CASSQTGTGVRGYTF. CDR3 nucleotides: TGTGCCAGCAGCCAAACCGGGACAGGGGTTCGTGGCTACACCTTC.

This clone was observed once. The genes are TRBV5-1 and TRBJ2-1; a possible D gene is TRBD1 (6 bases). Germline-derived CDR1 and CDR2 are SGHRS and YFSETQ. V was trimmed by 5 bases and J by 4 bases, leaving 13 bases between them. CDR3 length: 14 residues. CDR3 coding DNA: TGCGCCAGCAGGGGGGCAGGGGAGTACAATGAGCAGTTCTTC. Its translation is CASRGAGEYNEQFF.

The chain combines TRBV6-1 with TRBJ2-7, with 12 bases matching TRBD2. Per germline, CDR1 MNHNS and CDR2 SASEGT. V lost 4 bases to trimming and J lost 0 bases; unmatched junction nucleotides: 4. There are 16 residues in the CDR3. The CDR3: CASSVGLAGLSYEQYF. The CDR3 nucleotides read TGTGCCAGCAGTGTCGGACTAGCGGGGCTCTCCTACGAGCAGTACTTC.

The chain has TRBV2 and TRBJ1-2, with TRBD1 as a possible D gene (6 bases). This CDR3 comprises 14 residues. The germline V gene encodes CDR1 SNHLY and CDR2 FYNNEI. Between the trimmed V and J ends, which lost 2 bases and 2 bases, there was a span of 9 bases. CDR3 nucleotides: TGTGCCAGCAGTGAAAAAGGGGGAAACTATGGCTACACCTTC. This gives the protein CASSEKGGNYGYTF.

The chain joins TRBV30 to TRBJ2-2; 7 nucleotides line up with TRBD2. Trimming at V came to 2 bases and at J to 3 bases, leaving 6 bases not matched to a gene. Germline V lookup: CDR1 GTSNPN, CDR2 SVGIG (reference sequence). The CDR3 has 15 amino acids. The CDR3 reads CAWSNRLADTGELFF. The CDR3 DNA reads TGTGCCTGGAGTAACCGGCTAGCGGACACCGGGGAGCTGTTTTTT.